What follows are 22 T cell receptor beta chains derived from one specimen sequenced in a study of cytomegalovirus exposure and HLA in healthy donors. Sequenced by immunoSEQ multiplex PCR; TCRdb stores in-frame clones only, minus some. This sample has 110,000 or so clones, with approximately 90% found just once. The source material was PBMCs. Every receptor here comes from a man younger than 35 in good health and CMV-seropositive.

The chain has TRBV9 and TRBJ2-1, with 9 positions matching TRBD1. Germline lookup yields CDR1 SGDLS and CDR2 YYNGEE. With V trimmed by 3 bases and J by 11 bases, 6 bases remained unmatched. This CDR3 has 13 amino acids. CDR3 DNA: TGTGCCAGCAGCGCCCCGGGACAGGGAAAGCAGTTCTTC. This codes for CASSAPGQGKQFF.

The chain recombines TRBV10-1 with TRBJ2-3; a weak D match, TRBD2 (6 bases). The V gene's germline CDR1 is WNHNN and CDR2 SYGVQD (reference sequence). The CDR3 contains 19 residues. The germline V and J ends were trimmed by 8 bases and 2 bases, with 29 bases remaining between them. The CDR3 region has the DNA TGCGCCAGCGGGGCTGGCAAAACACTGGGACTTAAGTCCACAGATACGCAGTATTTT. Protein product: CASGAGKTLGLKSTDTQYF.

This clone appeared once. The chain combines TRBV9 with TRBJ1-1; D remains unclear. Germline lookup yields CDR1 SGDLS and CDR2 YYNGEE. The CDR3 runs to 13 residues. The V and J ends lost 6 bases and 3 bases respectively, with 12 bases between them. The CDR3 DNA reads TGTGCCAGCACCCCACGGGTAGACACTGAAGCTTTCTTT. Residues: CASTPRVDTEAFF. The variable domain in full, with the rest retrieved from reference TRBV9 and TRBJ1-1, is DSGVTQTPKHLITATGQRVTLRCSPRSGDLSVYWYQQSLDQGLQFLIQYYNGEERAKGNILERFSAQQFPDLHSELNLSSLELGDSALYFCASTPRVDTEAFFGQGTRLTVV.

The chain couples TRBV6-5 to TRBJ2-5; TRBD2 aligns across 7 bases. Trimming removed 5 bases from V and 5 bases from J; junction bases left unmatched: 8. In germline, CDR1 is MNHEY, CDR2 SVGAGI. The CDR3 extends over 14 amino acids. The DNA of the CDR3 is TGTGCCAGCAGTGTGACTAGCACTTTTGAGACCCAGTACTTC. This gives the protein CASSVTSTFETQYF.

This chain uses TRBV19 with TRBJ2-1; weak D call: TRBD1 (6 bases). Germline-derived CDR1 and CDR2 are LNHDA and SQIVND (reference sequence). Trimming cost V 1 base and J 2 bases, with 6 bases left between them. The CDR3 covers 14 residues. The CDR3 is CASSIGGPYNEQFF. CDR3 sequence (DNA): TGTGCCAGTAGTATAGGGGGGCCCTACAATGAGCAGTTCTTC.

The chain uses TRBV6-1 and TRBJ2-2; weak D call: TRBD1 (6 bases). Trimming removed 7 bases from V and 6 bases from J, with 15 bases in between. The CDR3 has 14 residues. Germline V lookup: CDR1 MNHNS, CDR2 SASEGT. CDR3 amino acids: CASIQSGVPGELFF. The DNA for the CDR3 is TGTGCCAGCATACAATCAGGGGTCCCCGGGGAGCTGTTTTTT.

V usage is TRBV28 and J usage is TRBJ1-6; 7 bases are a match to TRBD1. This CDR3 contains 15 residues. V trimming: 5 bases; J trimming: 8 bases; junction bases outside the gene matches: 9. Germline V gene data show CDR1 as MDHEN and CDR2 as SYDVKM. The DNA of the CDR3 is TGTGCCAGCAGTCGCCTACAGGGGAGAGATTCACCCCTCCACTTT. Its protein product is CASSRLQGRDSPLHF.

The chain joins TRBV5-4 to TRBJ1-1, with 8 bases identical to TRBD1. Trimming cost V 0 bases and J 1 base; bases outside gene matches: 2. The germline gives CDR1 SGHNT, CDR2 YYREEE (reference sequence). The CDR3 runs 15 residues. CDR3 in DNA: TGTGCCAGCAGCTTGGCCGGGACAGGGAACACTGAAGCTTTCTTT. It codes for CASSLAGTGNTEAFF.

This sequence joins TRBV2 and TRBJ1-1; D is unresolved. CDR1 SNHLY and CDR2 FYNNEI come from the germline V gene. Trimming took off 2 bases at V and 4 bases at J, with 8 bases between the two ends. CDR3 size: 13 residues. As DNA, the CDR3 is TGTGCCAGCAGTGAAAACAGCGGCACTGAAGCTTTCTTT. Translated: CASSENSGTEAFF.

This chain uses TRBV2 with TRBJ2-5; TRBD1 matches at 7 bases. J gave up 1 base and V 2 bases, and 16 bases lay outside the gene matches. Germline V gene sequence: CDR1 SNHLY, CDR2 FYNNEI. The CDR3 length is 19 residues. The CDR3 sequence is CASSEIGLRQGSAQETQYF. As DNA, the CDR3 is TGTGCCAGCAGTGAAATTGGCCTGAGACAGGGTTCCGCCCAAGAGACCCAGTACTTC.

The chain has TRBV27 and TRBJ2-1; perhaps TRBD2 as D (5 bases). The CDR3 spans 15 residues. The V and J ends lost 10 bases and 2 bases respectively, with 18 bases between them. Germline V CDR1 and CDR2: MNHEY, SMNVEV (reference sequence). CDR3: CANLAAGVPYNEQFF. CDR3 DNA: TGTGCCAACCTAGCCGCCGGGGTACCCTACAATGAGCAGTTCTTC.

This chain's CDR3 is CASSLGGGLSDEQFF. The CDR3 region has the DNA TGTGCCAGCAGCTTAGGGGGGGGCCTATCGGATGAGCAGTTCTTC. The chain links TRBV11-3 to TRBJ2-1; a weak D match, TRBD2 (7 bases). CDR3 length equals 15 residues. Germline V gives CDR1 SGHNT, CDR2 YENEEA. The V end lost 1 base, the J end lost 8 bases, and 15 bases lay between the germline ends.

The V call is TRBV6-5, the J call TRBJ2-4; possible D gene TRBD2, 6 bases. Germline V lookup: CDR1 MNHEY, CDR2 SVGAGI. CDR3 length equals 14 residues. Trimming stripped 2 bases from V and 8 bases from J, with 13 bases between. The CDR3 sequence: CASSYGGGTYIQYF. The CDR3 DNA reads TGTGCCAGCAGTTACGGTGGGGGGACGTACATTCAGTACTTC.

The gene calls are TRBV5-1 and TRBJ2-5; 7 positions match TRBD1. J lost 5 bases, V lost 4 bases, and 11 bases had no gene match. The CDR3 extends over 15 amino acids. Germline V gives CDR1 SGHRS, CDR2 YFSETQ. The CDR3 region is CASSPTGKEEETQYF. In DNA, the CDR3 is TGCGCCAGCAGCCCGACAGGGAAGGAAGAGGAGACCCAGTACTTC.

This chain joins TRBV11-2 and TRBJ2-5; D is undetermined. Trimming took 2 bases from V and 1 from J, leaving 11 bases between them. This CDR3 has 15 residues. Germline V gene data show CDR1 as SGHAT and CDR2 as FQNNGV. Written as DNA, the CDR3 is TGTGCCAGCAGCTTATTACGCGCCTCCCAAGAGACCCAGTACTTC. Translation gives CASSLLRASQETQYF. The entire variable domain, with the rest obtained from reference TRBV11-2 and TRBJ2-5, is as follows: EAGVAQSPRYKIIEKRQSVAFWCNPISGHATLYWYQQILGQGPKLLIQFQNNGVVDDSQLPKDRFSAERLKGVDSTLKIQPAKLEDSAVYLCASSLLRASQETQYFGPGTRLLVL.

This clone was counted a few times. This chain uses TRBV2 with TRBJ1-6; 7 nucleotides line up with TRBD1. This CDR3 is 14 amino acids long. Germline V CDR1 and CDR2: SNHLY, FYNNEI. V gave up 7 bases and J gave up 7 bases; unmatched junction bases: 7. Written as DNA, the CDR3 is TGTGCCAGCAAGGAGGAGACAGGGAATTCACCCCTCCACTTT. Amino acid sequence: CASKEETGNSPLHF. Complete variable domain (other parts from reference TRBV2 and TRBJ1-6): EPEVTQTPSHQVTQMGQEVILRCVPISNHLYFYWYRQILGQKVEFLVSFYNNEISEKSEIFDDQFSVERPDGSNFTLKIRSTKLEDSAMYFCASKEETGNSPLHFGNGTRLTVT.

This clone was observed once. Distinct nucleotide sequences in the sample also encode this CDR3. The chain uses TRBV6-1 and TRBJ1-1; D not resolved. V was pared by 1 base and J by 3 bases, with 6 bases between. Germline V lookup: CDR1 MNHNS, CDR2 SASEGT. There are 13 residues in the CDR3. The CDR3 region is CASSEDRDTEAFF. DNA of the CDR3: TGTGCCAGCAGTGAAGACCGGGACACTGAAGCTTTCTTT.

The rearrangement uses TRBV5-1 and TRBJ1-1; D perhaps matches TRBD1 (6 bases). The CDR3 consists of 13 residues. Trimming cost V 3 bases and J 5 bases, with 11 bases left between them. The germline CDR1 and CDR2 sequences are SGHRS and YFSETQ. The CDR3 sequence: CASSYTGWTEAFF. DNA for the CDR3: TGCGCCAGCAGCTACACAGGGTGGACTGAAGCTTTCTTT.

The V call is TRBV9, the J call TRBJ1-2; TRBD1 aligns across 8 bases. The germline gives CDR1 SGDLS, CDR2 YYNGEE. With 0 bases clipped from V and 5 bases from J, the junction kept 12 bases outside the gene matches. CDR3 length: 17 amino acids. This CDR3 is CASSVVPGQGIVYGYTF. The CDR3 bases are TGTGCCAGCAGCGTAGTACCCGGACAGGGAATTGTGTATGGCTACACCTTC.

The chain uses TRBV2 and TRBJ2-6; D is uncertain. Trimming stripped 4 bases from V and 0 bases from J, with 7 bases between. The CDR3 has 15 residues. Germline V gene sequence: CDR1 SNHLY, CDR2 FYNNEI. CDR3 sequence: CASSGDFSGANVLTF. Here the CDR3 DNA reads TGTGCCAGCAGTGGTGACTTCTCTGGGGCCAACGTCCTGACTTTC.

The V and J genes are TRBV4-1 and TRBJ2-7, with D perhaps TRBD2 (5 bases). The length of the CDR3 is 15 residues. The ends were cut back, 4 bases at V and 0 bases at J, with 13 bases in the middle. From germline, CDR1 is MGHRA and CDR2 YSYEKL. In DNA form, the CDR3 reads TGCGCCAGCAGCCTCGAGCACGGAGGCTCCTACGAGCAGTACTTC. It is translated as CASSLEHGGSYEQYF.

J is TRBJ2-1 and V is TRBV29-1, with D tentatively TRBD2 (7 bases). Between the trimmed V and J ends, which lost 3 bases and 8 bases, there was a span of 11 bases. The CDR3 has 12 residues. CDR1 is SQVTM, CDR2 ANQGSEA, per germline. CDR3 DNA sequence: TGCAGCGTTGAGGGGGGGGGCGATGAGCAGTTCTTC. This gives the protein CSVEGGGDEQFF.